This T cell receptor beta chain was captured by sequencing in a study of cytomegalovirus exposure and HLA in healthy donors. This clone was found a few times. Its antigen remains unidentified. CDR1 is LGHNA and CDR2 is YSLEER in the germline V gene. This CDR3 has 17 residues. V lost 0 bases, J lost 5 bases, and 8 bases stayed unmatched. The PCR employed 60 Vbeta primers together with 13 Jbeta primers. In the authors' methods: The authors later counted roughly 76 million unique TCR beta chains, some 11 million of them shared. TCRdb keeps only in-frame clones here, not all; method: immunoSEQ multiplex PCR. From that table come the V and J calls and clone size; the DNA was used to work out D and trimming. The table shows 70,000 to 95,000 clones, with more than 75% occurring only once. Study-wide points: Apart from CMV serostatus, no immune exposure information was available. For most TCR sequences rarity was the rule, although some public TCRs occurred in many donors.

The source is a man between 25 and 39 years old in good health and CMV-seropositive. Sequenced: PBMCs. V usage is TRBV4-3 and J usage is TRBJ2-2; 8 bases are shared with TRBD1. Here the CDR3 DNA reads TGCGCCAGCAGCCAAGAGGCAGGGGGCAAATTAACCGGGGAGCTGTTTTTT. This gives the protein CASSQEAGGKLTGELFF.